This is a list of T cell receptor beta chains from one sample in a study of T cell repertoires in ileal Crohn's disease. Sequencing was performed with immunoSEQ multiplex PCR; in TCRdb, only in-frame clones are kept and a portion is missing. The sample includes thousands of clones, about 96% of them seen just once. Sequenced sample: ileal tissue. These receptors all stem from an adult with Crohn's disease. The conserved cysteine and the conserved F or W are not part of the CDR3 here.

v_call,cdr3_aa
TRBV30,AWSVLGDRVDSPLH
TRBV6-4,ASSDRPLALGDTGELF
TRBV6-5,ASSYSSGSGHGEAF
TRBV6-4,ASSLDSKGGYT
TRBV4-2,ASSQELAGPHQETQY
TRBV5-6,ASSLWGAFTEAF
TRBV6-6,ASSPGQGSYEQY
TRBV12-5,ASGPGDRADTQY
TRBV27,ASSLNSLGLAETQY
TRBV7-9,ASSSRGDYGYT
TRBV13,ASSLGGYNSPLH
TRBV21-1,ASRKTRRKEAGVPPEETQY
TRBV9,ASSPGQGFSQPQH
TRBV4-3,ASSRGQGDYGYT
TRBV2,ASSEGTGTKAQPTAQH
TRBV7-6,ASQRQTNTGELF
TRBV27,ASSHSSEQF
TRBV11-3,ASSPGASGSHNEQF
TRBV7-3,ASSLFLAGEQQF
TRBV5-4,ASSLARGAYEQY
TRBV7-8,ASSLRQSGTLNNQH
TRBV7-2,ASSFFQGPYGYT
TRBV2,ASRPGTWGGNNEQF
TRBV19,ASSNQGQGGYEQY
TRBV6-6,ASSPPGSGANVLT
TRBV13,ASSRRQGSHEQY
TRBV28,ASSLSAGPQPQH
TRBV29-1,SAGTSRDTQY
TRBV2,ASKRGNAGTEAF
TRBV19,ASSSGGNYYNSPLH